These 25 T cell receptor beta chains came from one sample sequenced in a study of blood T cell repertoires in COVID-19. Libraries were prepared by immunoSEQ multiplex PCR; TCRdb keeps only in-frame clonotypes and omits some of them. Of some 530,000 clones listed, over 75% are singletons. The specimen sequenced was peripheral blood. The receptors shown here come from a human donor in a cohort sampled during active COVID-19.

This clone has only one observation. The V gene is TRBV7-2, the J gene TRBJ2-7, with 9 bases aligning to TRBD2. The CDR3 has 16 amino acids. Trimming removed 1 base from V and 0 bases from J; junction bases left unmatched: 4. The germline gives CDR1 SGHTA, CDR2 FQGNSA. CDR3 nucleotide sequence: TGTGCCAGCAGCTTAGTGACTAGCGGTTTCTCCTACGAGCAGTACTTC. Translating it yields CASSLVTSGFSYEQYF.

This chain uses TRBV9 with TRBJ1-2, with 10 bases fitting TRBD1. Germline CDR1 and CDR2: SGDLS and YYNGEE. The CDR3 is 15 amino acids. Trimming cost V 1 base and J 6 bases; bases outside gene matches: 6. As DNA, the CDR3 is TGTGCCAGCAGCGTAAGGGGGACAGGGGTCGATGGCTACACCTTC. Its protein is CASSVRGTGVDGYTF.

The chain employs TRBV28 and TRBJ1-6; the match to TRBD1 covers 8 bases. The CDR3 has 14 residues. From germline, CDR1 is MDHEN and CDR2 SYDVKM. J was trimmed by 7 bases and V by 7 bases; bases with no gene match: 6. The CDR3 DNA follows: TGTGCCAGCACCGACAGGGGCGGGAATTCACCCCTCCACTTT. It codes for CASTDRGGNSPLHF.

The chain links TRBV6-5 to TRBJ2-5; 7 positions match TRBD2. Germline values: CDR1 MNHEY, CDR2 SVGAGI. Trimming cost V 6 bases and J 2 bases; bases outside gene matches: 6. The CDR3 sequence is 14 residues long. The CDR3 spells CASRSSGWQETQYF. The CDR3 nucleotides are TGTGCCAGCAGATCTAGCGGTTGGCAAGAGACCCAGTACTTC.

This sequence joins TRBV7-3 and TRBJ1-6; no firm D call. Germline values: CDR1 SGHTA, CDR2 FQGTGA. V lost 5 bases, J lost 8 bases, and 13 bases lay in between. This CDR3 comprises 14 residues. This CDR3 reads CASSRIPGDSPLHF. CDR3 in DNA: TGTGCCAGCAGCAGGATCCCGGGTGATTCACCCCTCCACTTT.

A word on this clone: This sequence may be a read error, since a much larger clone differs from it by one base. The chain has TRBV25-1 and TRBJ2-5; TRBD2 aligns across 9 bases. V shed 4 bases and J 9 bases; nucleotides not matched to a gene: 6. This CDR3 has 13 residues. Germline V gives CDR1 MGHDK, CDR2 SYGVNS. CDR3 coding DNA: TGTGCCAGCAGTGGTAGCGGGAGTGAGGCCCAGTACTTC. It specifies CASSGSGSEAQYF.

The rearrangement joins TRBV6-1 to TRBJ1-2; D is ambiguous. This CDR3 is 13 amino acids long. V was trimmed by 3 bases and J by 4 bases, leaving 9 bases between them. CDR1 and CDR2 from the germline V gene are MNHNS and SASEGT. The CDR3 reads CASSESPLYGYTF. The CDR3 DNA follows: TGTGCCAGCAGTGAGTCTCCTCTCTATGGCTACACCTTC.

This sequence joins TRBV30 and TRBJ1-2; perhaps TRBD1 as D (6 bases). Germline V gene sequence: CDR1 GTSNPN, CDR2 SVGIG (reference sequence). The CDR3 is 14 residues long. V was pared by 3 bases and J by 3 bases, with 14 bases between. In DNA, the CDR3 is TGTGCCTGGAGCGAACTACAGGGCTACTATGGCTACACCTTC. Translated: CAWSELQGYYGYTF.

The chain couples TRBV28 to TRBJ1-5, with D uncertain. V was pared by 2 bases and J by 9 bases, with 14 bases between. Per the germline V gene, CDR1 is MDHEN and CDR2 is SYDVKM. There are 14 residues in the CDR3. This chain's CDR3 is CASSLMEAVRPQHF. DNA of the CDR3: TGTGCCAGCAGTTTAATGGAAGCGGTCAGGCCCCAGCATTTT.

CDR3 amino acids: CASSRWTDYTEAFF. The DNA of the CDR3 is TGTGCCAGCAGCCGCTGGACGGACTACACTGAAGCTTTCTTT. This rearrangement joins TRBV3-1 (or the pseudogene TRBV3-2) to TRBJ1-1, with D unresolved. The ends were cut back, 4 bases at V and 3 bases at J, with 12 bases in the middle. This CDR3 has 14 residues. CDR1 and CDR2 (germline): LGHDT, YNNKEL (reference sequence).

The chain carries TRBV7-9 and TRBJ2-2; perhaps TRBD2 as D (5 bases). The CDR3 is made up of 14 amino acids. V dropped 2 bases and J dropped 7 bases, with 11 bases sitting between them. Per germline, CDR1 SEHNR and CDR2 FQNEAQ (reference sequence). The CDR3, as DNA: TGTGCCAGCAGCTTAAGTGGAGGAAACGGGGAGCTGTTTTTT. Translating gives CASSLSGGNGELFF.

J is TRBJ1-1 and V is TRBV6-6; D remains ambiguous. Germline loops: CDR1 MNHNY, CDR2 SVGAGI (reference sequence). Trimming removed 2 bases from V and 4 bases from J, with 11 bases in between. This CDR3 comprises 14 residues. For the CDR3, the DNA is TGTGCCAGCAGTTACCCCCCCGAGAGCACTGAAGCTTTCTTT. Translating gives CASSYPPESTEAFF.

The rearrangement uses TRBV3-1 (or the pseudogene TRBV3-2) and TRBJ1-2, with 8 positions matching TRBD1. V lost 1 base, J lost 1 base, and 2 bases stayed unmatched. The CDR3 consists of 15 residues. From germline, CDR1 is LGHDT and CDR2 YNNKEL (reference sequence). The CDR3 sequence: CASSQGGTGNYGYTF. Written as DNA, the CDR3 is TGTGCCAGCAGCCAAGGGGGGACAGGTAACTATGGCTACACCTTC.

This chain uses TRBV29-1 with TRBJ1-2; possibly TRBD1 for D (5 bases). The CDR3 runs 13 residues. With 2 bases removed from V and 7 bases from J, the gap between germline ends came to 14 bases. The germline V gene encodes CDR1 SQVTM and CDR2 ANQGSEA. CDR3: CSVERAGIGGYTF. The CDR3 DNA follows: TGCAGCGTTGAACGGGCAGGGATCGGTGGCTACACCTTC.

The J gene is TRBJ2-1, the V gene TRBV3-1 (or the pseudogene TRBV3-2); 8 nucleotides line up with TRBD2. The germline CDR1 and CDR2 sequences are LGHDT and YNNKEL (reference sequence). Trimming took 3 bases from V and 1 from J; bases not matched to a gene: 5. This CDR3 is built from 16 residues. The CDR3 region is CASSQGSGASYNEQFF. The CDR3 coding sequence is TGTGCCAGCAGCCAGGGTAGCGGGGCATCCTACAATGAGCAGTTCTTC.

Many counts were recorded for this clone. This chain joins TRBV12-3 or TRBV12-4 and TRBJ1-2, with D possibly being TRBD1 (5 bases). The CDR3 runs to 13 residues. Trimming removed 2 bases at V and 8 bases at J, with 12 bases between. The CDR3 is CASSLQGLRGYTF. The CDR3 bases are TGTGCCAGCAGTTTACAGGGACTCCGGGGCTACACCTTC.

The rearrangement uses TRBV7-3 and TRBJ2-1, with a weak D call TRBD2 (5 bases). Germline assignment: CDR1 SGHTA and CDR2 FQGTGA. The V end lost 1 base, the J end lost 4 bases, and 8 bases lay between the germline ends. The CDR3 length is 14 residues. The CDR3 DNA reads as TGTGCCAGCAGCTTAAGTACTAGTTACAATGAGCAGTTCTTC. This codes for CASSLSTSYNEQFF.

The rearrangement uses TRBV24-1 and TRBJ2-5; D is perhaps TRBD2 (6 bases). Germline V lookup: CDR1 KGHDR, CDR2 SFDVKD. The CDR3 has 13 residues. The V end lost 4 bases, the J end lost 5 bases, and 10 bases lay between the germline ends. CDR3 coding DNA: TGTGCCACCAGTGAGGCGGGGACCGAGACCCAGTACTTC. Amino acids: CATSEAGTETQYF.

The rearrangement links TRBV4-3 to TRBJ2-5; 11 bases fit TRBD2. Germline CDR1 is LGHNA and CDR2 is YSLEER. This CDR3 has 15 residues. J gave up 2 bases and V 4 bases, and 3 bases lay outside the gene matches. The CDR3 region has the DNA TGCGCCAGCAGCCTAGCGGGAGGGAAACAAGAGACCCAGTACTTC. This codes for CASSLAGGKQETQYF.

The chain links TRBV6-6 to TRBJ1-1; possibly TRBD1 for D (5 bases). Germline V lookup: CDR1 MNHNY, CDR2 SVGAGI (reference sequence). CDR3 length equals 14 residues. Trimming removed 5 bases from V and 1 base from J, with 11 bases in between. CDR3 in DNA: TGTGCCAGCAGTCCTCGACAGAAGAACACTGAAGCTTTCTTT. Amino acid sequence: CASSPRQKNTEAFF.

This sequence joins TRBV18 and TRBJ2-1; D may be TRBD2 (5 bases). This CDR3 spans 11 amino acids. V was trimmed by 2 bases and J by 15 bases, leaving 11 bases between them. Germline values: CDR1 KGHSH, CDR2 LQKENI. The CDR3 sequence: CASSPGVEGFF. In nucleotides, the CDR3 is TGTGCCAGCTCACCAGGGGTCGAGGGGTTCTTC.

V usage is TRBV7-2 and J usage is TRBJ2-1; possibly TRBD2 for D (5 bases). This CDR3 is 15 amino acids long. Per the germline V gene, CDR1 is SGHTA and CDR2 is FQGNSA. Trimming cost V 4 bases and J 8 bases, with 18 bases left between them. The CDR3 protein is CASSSRGSLIDEQFF. The CDR3 coding sequence is TGTGCCAGCAGCTCCCGGGGTAGCCTAATCGATGAGCAGTTCTTC. The complete variable domain, with remaining parts taken from reference TRBV7-2 and TRBJ2-1, reads GAGVSQSPSNKVTEKGKDVELRCDPISGHTALYWYRQSLGQGLEFLIYFQGNSAPDKSGLPSDRFSAERTGGSVSTLTIQRTQQEDSAVYLCASSSRGSLIDEQFFGPGTRLTVL.

This sequence joins TRBV30 and TRBJ1-3, with unresolved D. Germline CDR1 GTSNPN, CDR2 SVGIG (reference sequence). The CDR3 extends over 13 amino acids. The V gene lost 0 bases and the J gene lost 7 bases, with 10 bases spanning the gap. The CDR3 sequence is CAWSVQGGNTIYF. In nucleotides, the CDR3 is TGTGCCTGGAGTGTACAAGGCGGGAACACCATATATTTT.

A few counts support this clone. This chain joins TRBV7-3 and TRBJ2-7; the match to TRBD1 covers 9 bases. The germline CDR1 and CDR2 sequences are SGHTA and FQGTGA. The CDR3 covers 19 residues. V lost 5 bases and J lost 2; bases outside the gene matches: 19. The chain's CDR3 is CASSVDAGTGTILPYEQYF. DNA of the CDR3: TGTGCCAGCAGCGTCGACGCCGGGACAGGGACCATCCTTCCCTACGAGCAGTACTTC.

The chain couples TRBV14 to TRBJ2-2; D is perhaps TRBD1 (5 bases). Germline-derived CDR1 and CDR2 are SGHDN and FVKESK. Trimming shortened V by 2 bases and J by 9 bases, and 16 bases separated the two germline ends. The CDR3 is 15 amino acids. Written as DNA, the CDR3 is TGTGCCAGCAGCCAACAAGACTGGGGCCCCCGGGAGCTGTTTTTT. Translation: CASSQQDWGPRELFF.